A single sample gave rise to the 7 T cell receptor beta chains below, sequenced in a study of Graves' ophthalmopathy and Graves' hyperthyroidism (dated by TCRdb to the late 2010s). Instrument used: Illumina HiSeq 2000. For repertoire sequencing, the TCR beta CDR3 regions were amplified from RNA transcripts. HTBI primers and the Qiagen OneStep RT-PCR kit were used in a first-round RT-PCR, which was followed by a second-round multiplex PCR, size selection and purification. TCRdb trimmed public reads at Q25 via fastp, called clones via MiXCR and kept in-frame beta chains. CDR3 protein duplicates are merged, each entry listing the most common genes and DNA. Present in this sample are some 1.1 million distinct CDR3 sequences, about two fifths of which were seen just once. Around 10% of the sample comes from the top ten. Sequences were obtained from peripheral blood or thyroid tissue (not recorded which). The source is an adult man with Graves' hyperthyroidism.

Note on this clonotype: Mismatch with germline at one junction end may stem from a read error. CDR3 residues: CASSSGPNGKLFF. The CDR3, as DNA: TGTGCCAGCAGCTCGGGGCCTAATGGAAAACTGTTTTTT. V gene TRBV28 combines with J gene TRBJ1-4; perhaps TRBD1 as D (5 bases). The CDR3 has 13 residues. From germline, CDR1 is MDHEN and CDR2 SYDVKM. Variable domain in full (rest from reference TRBV28 and TRBJ1-4): DVKVTQSSRYLVKRTGEKVFLECVQDMDHENMFWYRQDPGLGLRLIYFSYDVKMKEKGDIPEGYSVSREKKERFSLILESASTNQTSMYLCASSSGPNGKLFFGSGTQLSVL.

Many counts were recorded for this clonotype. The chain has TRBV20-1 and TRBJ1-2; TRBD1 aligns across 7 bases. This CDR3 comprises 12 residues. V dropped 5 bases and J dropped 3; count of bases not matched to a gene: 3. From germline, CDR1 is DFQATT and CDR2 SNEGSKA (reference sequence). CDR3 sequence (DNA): TGCAGTGCTCGACAGGGAGACTATGGCTACACCTTC. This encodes CSARQGDYGYTF.

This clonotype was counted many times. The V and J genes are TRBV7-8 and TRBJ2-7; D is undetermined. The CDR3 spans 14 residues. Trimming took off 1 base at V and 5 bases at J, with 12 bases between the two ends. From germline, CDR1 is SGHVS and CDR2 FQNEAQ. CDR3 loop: CASSLEQTIDEQYF. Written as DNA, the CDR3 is TGTGCCAGCAGCTTAGAACAGACGATCGACGAGCAGTACTTC. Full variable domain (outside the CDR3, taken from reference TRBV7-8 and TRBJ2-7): GAGVSQSPRYKVAKRGQDVALRCDPISGHVSLFWYQQALGQGPEFLTYFQNEAQLDKSGLPSDRFFAERPEGSVSTLKIQRTQQEDSAVYLCASSLEQTIDEQYFGPGTRLTVT.

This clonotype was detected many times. The CDR3 coding sequence is TGTGCCAGCAGCTTATCGGACGGTAACTATGGCTACACCTTC. Its translation: CASSLSDGNYGYTF. The chain has TRBV7-2 and TRBJ1-2; the D is unclear. Germline CDR1 SGHTA, CDR2 FQGNSA. V was shortened by 2 bases and J by 1 base, with 8 bases between the two germline ends. This CDR3 is 14 amino acids long.

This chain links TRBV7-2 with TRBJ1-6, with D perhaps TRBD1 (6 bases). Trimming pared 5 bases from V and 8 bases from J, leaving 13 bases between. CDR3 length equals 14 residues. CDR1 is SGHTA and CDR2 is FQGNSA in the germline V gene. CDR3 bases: TGTGCCAGCAGCCCGGGGGCCCGGGATTCACCCCTCCACTTT. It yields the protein CASSPGARDSPLHF.

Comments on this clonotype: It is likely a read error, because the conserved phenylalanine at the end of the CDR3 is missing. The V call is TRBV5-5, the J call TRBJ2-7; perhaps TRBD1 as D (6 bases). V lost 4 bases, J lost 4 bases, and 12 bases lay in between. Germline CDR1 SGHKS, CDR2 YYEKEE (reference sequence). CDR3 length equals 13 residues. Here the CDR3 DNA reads TGTGCCAGCAGCCACCGGACAGCATACGAGCAGTACCTC. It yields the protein CASSHRTAYEQYL.

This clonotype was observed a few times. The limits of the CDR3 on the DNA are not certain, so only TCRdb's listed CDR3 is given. The CDR3: CASSIYLCSVTKYQGYEQYF. The chain recombines TRBV25-1 with TRBJ2-7; TRBD1 is taken as the D call from the table, unchecked against the DNA. The CDR3 spans 20 amino acids, including both terminal residues. The germline V gene encodes CDR1 MGHDK and CDR2 SYGVNS.